The TCR beta chain under discussion was sequenced for a study of cytomegalovirus exposure and HLA in healthy donors listed by TCRdb under 2017. With regard to the full study: In an earlier analysis of about 560 of the donors, around 300 Gb of sequence data and 90 million to 120 million unique TCR beta sequences from roughly 180 million T cells were reported. The T cell repertoires of under 700 subjects were profiled by immunosequencing and related to cytomegalovirus serostatus. An early release covering around 630 HLA-typed donors comprised roughly 300 gigabases of sequencing data and 65 million to 100 million unique TCR sequences. A few DR-DQ haplotypes were treated as single units for association and clustering because of strong linkage in the cohort. The number of donors typed differed by locus, with roughly 620-630 for A, B, C, DRB1 and DQB1, more than 500 for DQA1, approximately 580 for DPA1, and over 400 for DPB1. In a later genetic analysis, genome-wide SNP genotypes for about three fifths of the roughly 670 donors were used, and that subset was treated as a discovery cohort. Donor age, sex, ethnicity and CMV serostatus were compiled alongside the repertoire data. To predict cytomegalovirus infection status, the study combined high-throughput TCR immunosequencing, statistical association of individual TCRs with disease status, and machine learning. Among a few hundred genotyped donors of the cohort, an average of approximately 230,000 unique TCR beta nucleotide sequences were sequenced per donor, approximately 20% of them non-productive. All discovery cohort repertoires had been generated using a single sequencing platform. A later analysis re-examined previously published TCR beta repertoires from more than 550 donors and added high-resolution HLA genotyping to investigate patterns of TCR occurrence. Along with the approximately 670-subject first cohort, a separate validation cohort of around 110 different subjects was used. HLA typing included class I and class II loci at four-digit resolution. Rather than using new phenotypic data, the later analysis identified candidate immune exposures from TCR beta sequences and from how often those sequences occurred across donors. In an earlier analysis of roughly 540 of the donors, high-throughput TCR beta sequencing was used to judge whether each TCR beta V gene segment behaved as functional or pseudogenic. The study was designed to test whether signatures of past pathogen exposure could be identified by cataloging public T cell receptors. Of the 300 to 450 genotyped donors, 70% to 90% were placed in the genetic ancestry cluster associated with self-reported Caucasian donors. Broader findings and caveats from the paper: In an earlier analysis of 500 to 650 of the donors, most TCR beta V segments appeared in productive rearrangements about 90% or about 30% of the time, broadly matching IMGT annotations. When HLA alleles, especially DR and DQ, strongly co-occurred, TCR associations were difficult to assign to individual alleles. In vitro tests confirmed that a few of the cytomegalovirus-associated TCR beta chains recognize cytomegalovirus antigens. A later analysis found that HLA-associated TCR beta chains were more clonally expanded and had lower generation probabilities than equally common non-associated chains. Correlated functional status among segregating V segments might reflect linkage disequilibrium, but an unknown experimental factor could not be ruled out. A group of highly shared sequence variants was considered likely to be a technical artifact of the sequencing pipeline. Because HLA typing was missing for some donors at each locus, association tests included only the typed subset. Cytomegalovirus status was reported to be diagnosed by the classifier with high specificity and sensitivity in both the original and validation cohorts. An association between a missense DCLRE1C variant and V-gene and J-gene trimming of TCR beta chains was found in a later genetic analysis and replicated in an independent cohort. In a later analysis, several top co-occurrence clusters were reported to appear linked to parvovirus B19, influenza, CMV and Epstein-Barr virus. While some public TCRs were present in many individuals, most TCR sequences turned up only very rarely across donors. The authors suggested that the approach could potentially be extended to other disease states and immunological phenotypes. The study gave a list of over 150 TCR beta chains associated with cytomegalovirus. The only immune exposure information available for the cohort was CMV serostatus. The cohort was sequenced for TCR beta chains only, and without alpha or paired-chain data the features that could be detected were limited. In a later analysis, TCR association rates were found to vary across HLA loci, with the most associated TCRs seen for DRB1 alleles and the fewest for HLA-C alleles. Seventeen rarely observed V segments, including chromosome 9 orphons, were excluded from the earlier analysis of some 590 of the donors because counts were too low. Roughly uniform sequencing depth across donors was assumed in presence/absence analyses, although this assumption may not hold. At a false discovery rate of 0.05, a later analysis linked around 17,000 TCR beta sequences to specific HLA alleles. A further reported finding was that TCR beta sequences accurately predicted the HLA-A and HLA-B alleles for most subjects in the first cohort. A later analysis found that most CMV-associated TCR beta chains appeared HLA-restricted, with HLA associations seemingly driven largely by CMV exposure. According to a later genetic analysis, donors in an Asian-associated ancestry cluster had fewer N-insertions in productive TCRs than the approximately 700-donor mean.

As concerns this clone: The target of this receptor is not known. Within one base of it there is no much larger clone, and no base qualities were kept.

The library was made by the immunoSEQ multiplex PCR assay. The multiplex PCR relied on a mix of 60 forward primers for TCR Vbeta segments and 13 reverse primers for TCR Jbeta segments. A multiplex PCR assay on genomic DNA amplified the CDR3 region of rearranged TCR beta genes. The amplified TCR beta libraries were sequenced on the Illumina HiSeq System as 87-base-pair reads. Per the source publication's procedure: A later analysis counted approximately 74 million unique TCR beta chains across the 550 to 700 repertoires, and roughly 10 million of these chains were shared by at least two donors. Raw reads were error-corrected and collapsed into unique sequences with a nearest-neighbor algorithm that merged closely related sequences to remove PCR and sequencing errors. V, D and J gene segments were assigned by aligning CDR3 sequences to IMGT reference sequences. For a sequence to be retained, a match of at least six nucleotides to both a V gene segment and a J gene segment was required. A rearrangement was called productive if the CDR3 had no stop codons and remained in frame with V and J, and every other rearrangement was called non-productive. CDR3 was defined by IMGT convention, running from the second conserved V-encoded cysteine to the conserved J-encoded phenylalanine. The earlier analysis of about 570 of the donors excluded any sequence lacking an unambiguous match to a single V gene segment. In an earlier analysis of some 590 of the donors, V segments were called functional above 56.7% productive rearrangements and were called segregating when the between-donor standard deviation exceeded 5%. A statistical classification framework was built for diagnosing cytomegalovirus status from the catalog of TCR beta chain sequences. In a later analysis, V and J genes were assigned by comparing TCR nucleotide sequences against IMGT/GENE-DB human TR gene sequences. A later analysis assigned CDR3 sequences and most-parsimonious VDJ recombination scenarios with the TCRdist pipeline. In a later analysis, each TCR beta chain was defined by its CDR3 amino acid sequence together with its V-gene family, and reads without a unique V-gene family were excluded. A later analysis removed several hundred highly shared, low-generation-probability nucleotide sequences to deal with suspected cross-contamination and a sequencing artifact. For each public chain, a later analysis derived a clonal expansion index from normalized ranks of inferred template counts within each repertoire. In a later analysis, generation probabilities were computed using a VDJ recombination model fitted to out-of-frame rearrangements, and the results were checked against IGoR. A later analysis scored TCR-TCR, TCR-HLA and TCR-CMV co-occurrence with hypergeometric tests, applying a repertoire-size bias correction to TCR pairs. False discovery rates were estimated in a later analysis by permuting HLA or CMV assignments 20 times. In a later analysis, co-occurring TCRs were grouped with DBSCAN, and TCRdist sequence similarity was added when clustering was performed within HLA-allele-positive subsets. For co-occurrence clustering, repertoires with fewer than 30,000 or more than 120,000 public chains were excluded, along with five or six repertoires with anomalous nucleotide sharing. TCRdb mirrors the immuneACCESS table, restricted to in-frame sequences. Some clones are absent from its copies; in checked studies, under half trace to an unresolved V gene, and the reason for the others is unknown. Clone size and V and J calls were adopted from that table, with D and trimming inferred from the DNA. Counted in this sample were roughly 120,000 clones; 69% of them appeared once. Roughly 5.3% of the sample belongs to the ten largest clones.

The cohort consisted of some 730 healthy bone marrow donors. At the time of sampling, every cohort member was nominally healthy, though immune exposures that went unrecorded were likely present. The donor was CMV seropositive and belonged to the group of 250 to 300 seropositive cohort members. Each donor provided a peripheral blood sample, and peripheral blood mononuclear cells were used for TCR beta sequencing. The Qiagen DNeasy Blood Extraction Kit was used to extract genomic DNA from the blood cell samples. The TCR comes from a woman aged 70 to 79 in good health and CMV-seropositive. Sequencing was done on a sample of PBMCs.

The CDR3 in this case is CASSPQGEGGLSPLHF. The nucleotide sequence reads as follows: TGTGCCAGCAGCCCACAAGGTGAAGGGGGACTATCACCCCTCCACTTT. The chain uses TRBV5-6 and TRBJ1-6; the D gene is perhaps TRBD1, from 6 matching bases. From its cysteine to its phenylalanine, the CDR3 spans 16 amino acids. This entry keeps only the CDR3 DNA: 48 bases, framed from base 1. From the germline V gene, CDR1 is SGHDT and CDR2 is YYEEEE. V and J are truncated by 4 bases and 10 bases respectively, leaving an intervening sequence of 21 bases. The CDR3, completed at both ends by the reference TRBV5-6 and TRBJ1-6 genes, gives the full variable domain DAGVTQSPTHLIKTRGQQVTLRCSPKSGHDTVSWYQQALGQGPQFIFQYYEEEERQRGNFPDRFSGHQFPNYSSELNVNALLLGDSALYLCASSPQGEGGLSPLHFGNGTRLTVT.